This is a list of T cell receptor beta chains from one sample in a study of CD4 T cells in relation to SARS-CoV-2 and coronaviruses. The antigens for these receptors are not known. Clones were sequenced by immunoSEQ multiplex PCR, and TCRdb holds only the in-frame ones, with some missing. The sample contains 25,000 to 30,000 clones, more than 75% of which appear only once. The sample taken for sequencing was CD4+ T cells from PBMCs, cultured in vitro. Receptors were obtained from a human donor in good health. Both conserved end residues are part of each CDR3. The order of the fields is J gene, V gene, CDR3 length, clone size, D gene, CDR3 protein, CDR3 DNA. The D gene is left open where the match is weak. The listing skips clone size in some rows; elsewhere it reads once, few, many or a size class.

>TRBJ1-4|TRBV27|14|.|.
CASSLLPTNEKLFF
TGTGCCAGCAGTTTATTACCAACTAATGAAAAACTGTTTTTT
>TRBJ1-5|TRBV30|14|few|TRBD1
CAWSRNRGDQPQHF
TGTGCCTGGAGTCGCAACAGGGGAGATCAGCCCCAGCATTTT
>TRBJ2-1|TRBV11-2|15|once|.
CASSLAESSYNEQFF
TGTGCCAGCAGCTTAGCCGAGAGCTCCTACAATGAGCAGTTCTTC
>TRBJ2-7|TRBV7-9|14|.|.
CASSPAGFAYEQYF
TGTGCCAGCAGCCCAGCAGGGTTTGCCTACGAGCAGTACTTC
>TRBJ2-3|TRBV5-4|15|.|.
CASSLETTRTDTQYF
TGTGCCAGCAGCTTGGAGACTACACGCACAGATACGCAGTATTTT
>TRBJ2-1|TRBV24-1|14|.|TRBD2
CATASGRAYNEQFF
TGTGCCACCGCCAGCGGGAGGGCCTACAATGAGCAGTTCTTC
>TRBJ1-5|TRBV10-2|14|.|TRBD1
CASRLTGGNQPQHF
TGCGCCAGCAGATTGACAGGGGGAAATCAGCCCCAGCATTTT
>TRBJ2-1|TRBV6-4|15|few|TRBD2
CASSWAGGSVNEQFF
TGTGCCAGCAGTTGGGCGGGAGGGAGTGTTAATGAGCAGTTCTTC
>TRBJ2-2|TRBV5-1|15|once|.
CASSLQGRDTGELFF
TGCGCCAGCAGCTTGCAGGGGAGGGACACCGGGGAGCTGTTTTTT
>TRBJ2-3|TRBV19|16|.|TRBD1
CASSFSRGPVPDTQYF
TGTGCCAGTAGTTTCTCCAGGGGGCCTGTTCCAGATACGCAGTATTTT
>TRBJ1-3|TRBV7-2|14|.|.
CASSAGSSGNTIYF
TGTGCCAGCAGCGCAGGATCCTCCGGAAACACCATATATTTT
>TRBJ1-1|TRBV18|17|.|.
CASSPSEHGAVPREAFF
TGTGCCAGCTCACCTTCCGAACACGGGGCTGTACCTAGGGAAGCTTTCTTT
>TRBJ1-3|TRBV5-4|16|.|TRBD1
CASSSTQGAVGNTIYF
TGTGCCAGCAGCTCGACACAGGGGGCGGTGGGAAACACCATATATTTT
>TRBJ1-1|TRBV5-1|14|.|.
CASSLMDRNTEAFF
TGCGCCAGCAGCTTGATGGACAGGAACACTGAAGCTTTCTTT
>TRBJ2-7|TRBV7-2|13|.|TRBD2
CASSPWGGYEQYF
TGTGCCAGCAGCCCGTGGGGGGGCTACGAGCAGTACTTC